What follows are 19 T cell receptor beta chains derived from one specimen sequenced in a study of shared clonotypes between healthy human individuals. The method was immunoSEQ multiplex PCR; TCRdb's version includes in-frame clones alone and lacks a portion of them. This sample has millions of clones, with approximately 94% found just once. CD8 cells regarded as naive lacked CD45RO, were positively chosen for CCR7, and omitted terminally differentiated effector memory CD45RA+ cells. The sequenced sample consisted of naive CD8+ T cells sorted from blood. These receptors were collected from a man between 18 and 35 years old in good health.

The rearrangement uses TRBV19 and TRBJ1-2; TRBD1 agrees at 9 bases. Germline trimming cut 3 bases from V and 8 bases from J; bases unmatched to any gene: 1. This CDR3 contains 12 residues. CDR1 is LNHDA and CDR2 is SQIVND in the germline V gene (reference sequence). The CDR3 nucleotides are TGTGCCAGTAGTATGGGACAGGGAGGCTACACCTTC. It specifies CASSMGQGGYTF.

Notes on this clone: Other nucleotide sequences from this sample produce the same CDR3. The CDR3 sequence: CASSQATNYEQYF. The CDR3 DNA follows: TGCGCCAGCAGCCAAGCCACTAACTACGAGCAGTACTTC. The gene calls are TRBV4-1 and TRBJ2-7; D is ambiguous. Trimming removed 1 base at V and 3 bases at J, with 7 bases between. Germline V gene lookup returns CDR1 MGHRA and CDR2 YSYEKL. The CDR3 totals 13 residues.

This chain connects TRBV5-1 to TRBJ2-5; 8 bases match TRBD1. Germline V gene lookup returns CDR1 SGHRS and CDR2 YFSETQ. The CDR3 sequence is 15 residues long. After removal of 0 bases from V and 5 bases from J, the junction contained 6 bases not matched to a gene. CDR3 residues: CASSLEDRGVETQYF. CDR3 DNA: TGCGCCAGCAGCTTGGAAGACAGGGGTGTGGAGACCCAGTACTTC.

The chain has TRBV30 and TRBJ1-2, with D possibly matching TRBD1 (5 bases). V lost 1 base and J lost 0, with 9 bases in between. The CDR3 sequence is 14 residues long. The germline V gene encodes CDR1 GTSNPN and CDR2 SVGIG (reference sequence). DNA of the CDR3: TGTGCCTGGAGTGACAGGACATCTAACTATGGCTACACCTTC. This sequence encodes CAWSDRTSNYGYTF.

The gene calls are TRBV7-8 and TRBJ2-7, with 8 bases matching TRBD1. This CDR3 has 14 residues. V trimming: 2 bases; J trimming: 4 bases; junction bases outside the gene matches: 4. Germline CDR1 is SGHVS and CDR2 is FQNEAQ. This CDR3 is CASSLITGGYEQYF. The CDR3 nucleotides read TGTGCCAGCAGCTTAATCACAGGGGGTTACGAGCAGTACTTC.

CDR3 loop: CASSLRWDYTETQYF. CDR3 coding DNA: TGTGCCAGCAGCTTGCGGTGGGACTACACAGAGACCCAGTACTTC. This rearrangement joins TRBV5-8 to TRBJ2-5; 7 bases map to TRBD2. Germline V gene lookup returns CDR1 SGHTS and CDR2 YDEGEE. V lost 1 base and J lost 4; bases outside the gene matches: 7. The CDR3 is made up of 15 amino acids.

This chain connects TRBV18 to TRBJ1-1; D may be TRBD1 (5 bases). The germline CDR1 and CDR2 sequences are KGHSH and LQKENI. The CDR3 contains 15 residues. Trimming shortened V by 0 bases and J by 0 bases, and 8 bases separated the two germline ends. The CDR3 sequence: CASSPPIRVNTEAFF. The CDR3 coding sequence is TGTGCCAGCTCACCACCGATCAGGGTGAACACTGAAGCTTTCTTT.

The chain is built from TRBV5-1 and TRBJ2-7; D is unresolved. The CDR3 is 15 residues long. V lost 7 bases to trimming and J lost 2 bases, with 19 bases between them. Germline lookup yields CDR1 SGHRS and CDR2 YFSETQ. The CDR3 nucleotides read TGCGCCAGCGGAGAGGACGCCCCCGGACCCTACGAGCAGTACTTC. Amino acids: CASGEDAPGPYEQYF.

The chain employs TRBV9 and TRBJ2-2, with 11 bases fitting TRBD2. Per the germline V gene, CDR1 is SGDLS and CDR2 is YYNGEE. This CDR3 region has 18 residues. The trim removed 1 base at V and 1 base at J, leaving 6 bases unmatched. CDR3 sequence reads: CASSVNPTSGVNTGELFF. As DNA, the CDR3 is TGTGCCAGCAGCGTAAACCCGACTAGCGGGGTGAACACCGGGGAGCTGTTTTTT.

The V and J genes are TRBV7-2 and TRBJ2-3, with D hard to call. Between the trimmed V and J ends, which lost 5 bases and 5 bases, there was a span of 17 bases. The CDR3 runs 15 residues. The germline V gene has CDR1 SGHTA and CDR2 FQGNSA. In nucleotides, the CDR3 is TGTGCCAGCAGCCCCATCCTATCGAGAGGAGATACGCAGTATTTT. It codes for CASSPILSRGDTQYF.

The genes are TRBV19 and TRBJ1-3, with D perhaps matching TRBD1 (5 bases). In germline, CDR1 is LNHDA, CDR2 SQIVND (reference sequence). Trimming took off 2 bases at V and 4 bases at J, with 18 bases between the two ends. The CDR3 loop spans 17 amino acids. CDR3 region: CASSISALAGPGNTIYF. For the CDR3, the DNA is TGTGCCAGTAGTATATCGGCGTTGGCAGGGCCAGGAAACACCATATATTTT.

The CDR3 nucleotides read TGTGCCAGCAGCCCAGCGGGGGGTGAGGGGCGCGGATCACCCCTCCACTTT. Translating gives CASSPAGGEGRGSPLHF. V usage is TRBV9 and J usage is TRBJ1-6, with D perhaps matching TRBD1 (5 bases). The CDR3 runs 17 residues. Germline values: CDR1 SGDLS, CDR2 YYNGEE. The V gene lost 4 bases and the J gene lost 10 bases, with 24 bases spanning the gap.

This clone was observed a single time. The chain is built from TRBV7-8 and TRBJ2-1; D unresolved. The germline gives CDR1 SGHVS, CDR2 FQNEAQ. The ends were cut back, 3 bases at V and 8 bases at J, with 20 bases in the middle. The CDR3 is made up of 16 amino acids. In nucleotides, the CDR3 is TGTGCCAGCAGCTTTGGCCAGGTGAACGCAGGCGATGAGCAGTTCTTC. As protein: CASSFGQVNAGDEQFF.

This clone was recorded only once. The chain is built from TRBV7-9 and TRBJ2-3; D remains unclear. Germline values: CDR1 SEHNR, CDR2 FQNEAQ (reference sequence). V gave up 2 bases and J gave up 5 bases, with 11 bases separating them. This CDR3 is 14 amino acids long. CDR3 in amino acids: CASSLRVSQDTQYF. As DNA, the CDR3 is TGTGCCAGCAGCTTAAGAGTCTCCCAAGATACGCAGTATTTT.

The chain couples TRBV13 to TRBJ1-6, with 9 bases fitting TRBD1. This CDR3 contains 17 residues. The germline gives CDR1 PRHDT, CDR2 FYEKMQ (reference sequence). The V and J ends lost 0 bases and 6 bases, in that order; junction bases with no gene match: 6. CDR3 sequence reads: CASSLGMTGGTNSPLHF. CDR3 nucleotides: TGTGCCAGCAGCTTAGGCATGACAGGGGGAACTAATTCACCCCTCCACTTT. Drawing the rest from reference TRBV13 and TRBJ1-6, the complete variable domain is AAGVIQSPRHLIKEKRETATLKCYPIPRHDTVYWYQQGPGQDPQFLISFYEKMQSDKGSIPDRFSAQQFSDYHSELNMSSLELGDSALYFCASSLGMTGGTNSPLHFGNGTRLTVT.

The chain joins TRBV27 to TRBJ2-7; 14 bases line up with TRBD2. After removal of 3 bases from V and 7 bases from J, the junction contained 8 bases not matched to a gene. Germline CDR1 is MNHEY and CDR2 is SMNVEV (reference sequence). CDR3 length: 16 residues. CDR3 sequence: CASSLVGGLAGVEQYF. The CDR3, as DNA: TGTGCCAGCAGTTTGGTGGGGGGACTAGCGGGAGTGGAGCAGTACTTC.

The chain employs TRBV27 and TRBJ2-5; a possible D gene is TRBD1 (6 bases). Between the trimmed V and J ends, which lost 4 bases and 5 bases, there was a span of 17 bases. There are 15 residues in the CDR3. The germline V gene has CDR1 MNHEY and CDR2 SMNVEV (reference sequence). For the CDR3, the DNA is TGTGCCAGCAGTTCGATACCCAGGGGATGGGAGACCCAGTACTTC. Translating gives CASSSIPRGWETQYF.

This chain links TRBV4-3 with TRBJ1-5, with 8 bases that match TRBD1. V shed 0 bases and J 7 bases; nucleotides not matched to a gene: 5. The CDR3 runs 15 residues. Germline loops: CDR1 LGHNA, CDR2 YSLEER. CDR3: CASSQEQGDRQPQHF. The CDR3 DNA reads TGCGCCAGCAGCCAAGAACAGGGGGATCGACAGCCCCAGCATTTT.

V and J are TRBV6-6 and TRBJ1-2, with D perhaps TRBD1 (6 bases). The CDR3 has 14 residues. The V gene lost 5 bases and the J gene lost 4 bases, with 14 bases spanning the gap. Germline values: CDR1 MNHNY, CDR2 SVGAGI (reference sequence). Written as DNA, the CDR3 is TGTGCCAGCAGTCCGACAGGCCCGGGCTATGGCTACACCTTC. Translation: CASSPTGPGYGYTF.